The rows below give T cell receptor beta chains drawn from one sample of a study of human T cells and chemical hapten exposure. MiXCR, run by TCRdb on the RACE reads, gives a single entry per CDR3 protein. This table holds around 340,000 distinct CDR3 sequences, around 7% found once. This specimen was whole blood, taken in connection with sensitization to the hapten diphenylcyclopropenone (DPC). The receptors stem from a woman under 30 with alopecia areata. Some clones in this sample may be carry-over from other donors' samples. CDR3s include the opening cysteine and the closing phenylalanine or tryptophan. A D gene is named only where the DNA matches it firmly. Part of the rows lack a size; the others show once, few, many or a class for expanded clones.

>TRBJ1-6|TRBV12-3/TRBV12-4|TRBD1|NA
CASSGGQGNSPLHF
TGTGCCAGCAGTGGGGGACAGGGCAACTCACCCCTCCACTTT
>TRBJ2-3|TRBV12-3/TRBV12-4|NA|few
CASLIADTQYF
TGTGCCAGCCTAATTGCAGATACGCAGTATTTT
>TRBJ2-3|TRBV7-2|NA|few
CASIAGARGTDTQYF
TGTGCCAGCATCGCGGGGGCGCGCGGCACAGATACGCAGTATTTT
>TRBJ1-1|TRBV29-1|NA|few
CSVDLGATEAFF
TGCAGCGTTGACTTAGGGGCCACTGAAGCTTTCTTT
>TRBJ1-4|TRBV4-3|NA|many
CASSQDAGTINEKLFF
TGCGCCAGCAGCCAGGATGCCGGGACAATTAATGAAAAACTGTTTTTT
>TRBJ2-7|TRBV7-2|TRBD2|NA
CASSSGRSGGSYQYF
TGTGCCAGCAGCTCGGGCAGGAGCGGGGGGTCGTATCAGTACTTC
>TRBJ2-1|TRBV11-2|NA|NA
CASSPRTAVEQFF
TGTGCCAGCAGCCCGAGGACTGCGGTTGAGCAGTTCTTC
>TRBJ2-7|TRBV7-6|NA|many
CASSSGVHEQYF
TGTGCCAGCAGCTCCGGGGTCCACGAGCAGTACTTC
>TRBJ2-3|TRBV28|NA|many
CASSSIPGTAGSDTQYF
TGTGCCAGCAGTTCAATCCCCGGGACGGCGGGCTCAGATACGCAGTATTTT
>TRBJ2-2|TRBV3-1|TRBD2|NA
CASSHSASGPELFF
TGTGCCAGCAGCCACTCGGCTAGCGGCCCCGAGCTGTTTTTT
>TRBJ1-1|TRBV7-9|TRBD1|many
CASSLALQGEAFF
TGTGCCAGCAGCTTAGCGCTACAGGGGGAAGCTTTCTTT
>TRBJ2-7|TRBV7-9|NA|few
CASSPQQGYYEQYF
TGTGCCAGCAGCCCACAACAGGGATACTACGAGCAGTACTTC
>TRBJ1-2|TRBV6-6|NA|few
CASTPTGGGHYGYTF
TGTGCCAGCACCCCTACCGGGGGGGGTCACTATGGCTACACCTTC
>TRBJ2-5|TRBV6-4|NA|few
CASSDSLSVSYQETQYF
TGTGCCAGCAGTGACTCCTTATCCGTCTCGTACCAAGAGACCCAGTACTTC
>TRBJ2-1|TRBV25-1|NA|few
CASSEYLQSRDNEQFF
TGTGCCAGCAGTGAATATCTCCAATCGAGGGACAATGAGCAGTTCTTC
>TRBJ2-2|TRBV12-3/TRBV12-4|TRBD2|NA
CASSPQSSGGPLRTGELFF
TGTGCCAGCAGCCCCCAAAGTAGCGGGGGGCCCCTTCGGACCGGGGAGCTGTTTTTT
>TRBJ1-6|TRBV27|TRBD1|NA
CASGGQGPPLHF
TGTGCCAGCGGGGGACAGGGGCCACCCCTCCACTTT